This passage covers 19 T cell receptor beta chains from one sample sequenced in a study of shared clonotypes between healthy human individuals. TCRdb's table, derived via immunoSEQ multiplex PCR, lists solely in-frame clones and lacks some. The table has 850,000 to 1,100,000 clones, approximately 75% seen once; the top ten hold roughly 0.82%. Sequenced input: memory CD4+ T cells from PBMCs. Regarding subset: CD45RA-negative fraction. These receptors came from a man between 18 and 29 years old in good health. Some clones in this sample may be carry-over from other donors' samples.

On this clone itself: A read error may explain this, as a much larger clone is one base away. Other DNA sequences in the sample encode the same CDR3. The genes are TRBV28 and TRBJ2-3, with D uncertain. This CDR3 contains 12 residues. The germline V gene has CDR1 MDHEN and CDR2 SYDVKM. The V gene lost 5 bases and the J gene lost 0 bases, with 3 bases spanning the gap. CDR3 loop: CASSPSTDTQYF. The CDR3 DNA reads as TGTGCCAGCAGTCCTAGCACAGATACGCAGTATTTT.

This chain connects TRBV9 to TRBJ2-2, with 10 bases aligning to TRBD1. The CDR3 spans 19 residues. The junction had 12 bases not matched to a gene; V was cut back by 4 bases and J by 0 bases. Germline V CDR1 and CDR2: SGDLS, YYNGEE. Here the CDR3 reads CASSSGTGEYTANTGELFF. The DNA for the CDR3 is TGTGCCAGCAGCAGTGGGACAGGGGAGTACACCGCGAACACCGGGGAGCTGTTTTTT.

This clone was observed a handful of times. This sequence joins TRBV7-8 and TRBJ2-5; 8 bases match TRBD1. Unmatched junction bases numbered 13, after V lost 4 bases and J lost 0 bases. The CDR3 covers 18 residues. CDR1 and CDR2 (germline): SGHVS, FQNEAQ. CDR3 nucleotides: TGTGCCAGCAGCTCCGCTTTTGGACAGGGATTCTACCAAGAGACCCAGTACTTC. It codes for CASSSAFGQGFYQETQYF. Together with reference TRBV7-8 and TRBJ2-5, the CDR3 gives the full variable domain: GAGVSQSPRYKVAKRGQDVALRCDPISGHVSLFWYQQALGQGPEFLTYFQNEAQLDKSGLPSDRFFAERPEGSVSTLKIQRTQQEDSAVYLCASSSAFGQGFYQETQYFGPGTRLLVL.

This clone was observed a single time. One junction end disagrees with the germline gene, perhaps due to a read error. CDR3 residues: CASSGSWQNEKLSF. CDR3 sequence (DNA): TGCGCCAGCAGCGGCTCGTGGCAGAATGAAAAACTGTCTTTT. The chain combines TRBV5-1 with TRBJ1-4; D remains ambiguous. Germline V lookup: CDR1 SGHRS, CDR2 YFSETQ. The length of the CDR3 is 14 residues.

The CDR3 DNA reads as TGTGCCAGCAGTGGGCCGCGGGCCGGGGGCTCCTACGAGCAGTACTTC. Protein: CASSGPRAGGSYEQYF. The chain joins TRBV6-1 to TRBJ2-7; a possible D gene is TRBD2 (6 bases). Trimming left V 4 bases short and J 0 bases short, with 16 bases between. Germline V lookup: CDR1 MNHNS, CDR2 SASEGT. The CDR3 extends over 16 amino acids.

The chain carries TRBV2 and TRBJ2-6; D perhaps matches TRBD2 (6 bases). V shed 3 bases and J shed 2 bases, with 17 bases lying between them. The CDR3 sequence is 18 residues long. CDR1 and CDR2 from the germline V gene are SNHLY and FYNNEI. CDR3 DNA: TGTGCCAGCAGTGAGGGGTGGATTTGGGAGGCTGGGGCCAACGTCCTGACTTTC. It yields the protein CASSEGWIWEAGANVLTF.

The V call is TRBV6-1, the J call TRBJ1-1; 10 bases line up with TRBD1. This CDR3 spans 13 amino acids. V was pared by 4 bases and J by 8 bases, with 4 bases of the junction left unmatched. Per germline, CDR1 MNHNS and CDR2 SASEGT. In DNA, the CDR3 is TGTGCCAGCAGTGGACAGGGGGCTTACGAAGCTTTCTTT. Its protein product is CASSGQGAYEAFF.

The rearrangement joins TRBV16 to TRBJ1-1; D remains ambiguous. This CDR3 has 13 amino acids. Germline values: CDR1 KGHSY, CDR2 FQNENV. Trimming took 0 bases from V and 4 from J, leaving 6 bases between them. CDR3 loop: CASSQSPGTEAFF. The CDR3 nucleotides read TGTGCCAGCAGCCAATCTCCCGGCACTGAAGCTTTCTTT.

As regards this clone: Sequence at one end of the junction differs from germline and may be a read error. The CDR3 DNA sequence: TGTGCCAGTAGCATAGCGGACTCGAGGAGCTATGGCTACACCTTC. Translated, it gives CASSIADSRSYGYTF. This chain connects TRBV19 to TRBJ1-2; D is ambiguous. The CDR3 is 15 residues long. The germline V gene has CDR1 LNHDA and CDR2 SQIVND (reference sequence).

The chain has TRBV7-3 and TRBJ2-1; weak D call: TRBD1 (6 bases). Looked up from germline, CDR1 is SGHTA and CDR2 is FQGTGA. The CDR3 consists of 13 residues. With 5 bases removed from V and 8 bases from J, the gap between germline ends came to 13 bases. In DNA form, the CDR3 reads TGTGCCAGCAGCCCCTACCCAGGGGATGAGCAGTTCTTC. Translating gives CASSPYPGDEQFF. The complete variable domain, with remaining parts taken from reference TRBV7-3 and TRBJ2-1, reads GAGVSQTPSNKVTEKGKYVELRCDPISGHTALYWYRQSLGQGPEFLIYFQGTGAADDSGLPNDRFFAVRPEGSVSTLKIQRTERGDSAVYLCASSPYPGDEQFFGPGTRLTVL.

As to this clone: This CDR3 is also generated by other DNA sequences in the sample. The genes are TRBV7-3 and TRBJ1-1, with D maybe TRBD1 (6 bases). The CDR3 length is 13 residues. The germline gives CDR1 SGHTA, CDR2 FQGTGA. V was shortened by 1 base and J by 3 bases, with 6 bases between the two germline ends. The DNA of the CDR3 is TGTGCCAGCAGCTTAAACAGGGACACTGAAGCTTTCTTT. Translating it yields CASSLNRDTEAFF. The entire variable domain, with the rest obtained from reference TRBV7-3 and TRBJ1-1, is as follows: GAGVSQTPSNKVTEKGKYVELRCDPISGHTALYWYRQSLGQGPEFLIYFQGTGAADDSGLPNDRFFAVRPEGSVSTLKIQRTERGDSAVYLCASSLNRDTEAFFGQGTRLTVV.

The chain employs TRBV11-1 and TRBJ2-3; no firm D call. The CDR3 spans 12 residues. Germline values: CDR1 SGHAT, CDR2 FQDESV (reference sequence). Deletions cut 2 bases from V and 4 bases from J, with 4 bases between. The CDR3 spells CASSLRADTQYF. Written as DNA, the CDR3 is TGTGCCAGCAGCTTACGCGCAGATACGCAGTATTTT.

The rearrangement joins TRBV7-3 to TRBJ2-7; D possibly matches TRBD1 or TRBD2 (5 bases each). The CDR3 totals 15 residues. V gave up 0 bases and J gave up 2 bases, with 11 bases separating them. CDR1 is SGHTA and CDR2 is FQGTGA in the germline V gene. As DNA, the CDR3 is TGTGCCAGCAGCTTAACAGGCCAGGGACCCTACGAGCAGTACTTC. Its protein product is CASSLTGQGPYEQYF.

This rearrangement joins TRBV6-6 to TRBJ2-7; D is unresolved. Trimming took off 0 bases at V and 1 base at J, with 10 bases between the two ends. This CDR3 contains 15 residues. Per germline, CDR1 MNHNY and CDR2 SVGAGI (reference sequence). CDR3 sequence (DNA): TGTGCCAGCAGTTACTCGCGGAGCGAGTCCTACGAGCAGTACTTC. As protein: CASSYSRSESYEQYF.

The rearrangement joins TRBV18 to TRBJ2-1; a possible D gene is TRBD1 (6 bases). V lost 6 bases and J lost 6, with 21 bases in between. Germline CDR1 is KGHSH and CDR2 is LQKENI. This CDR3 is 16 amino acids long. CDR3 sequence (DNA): TGTGCCAGCTCTTCTACGGGGCCAGGGGCTACCAATGAGCAGTTCTTC. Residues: CASSSTGPGATNEQFF.

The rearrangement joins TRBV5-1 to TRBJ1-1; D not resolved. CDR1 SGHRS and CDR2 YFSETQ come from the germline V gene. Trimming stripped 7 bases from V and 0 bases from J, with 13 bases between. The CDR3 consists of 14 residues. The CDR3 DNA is TGCGCCAGCTTGATCCCGCCTGTGAACACTGAAGCTTTCTTT. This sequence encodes CASLIPPVNTEAFF. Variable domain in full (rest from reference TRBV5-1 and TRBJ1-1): KAGVTQTPRYLIKTRGQQVTLSCSPISGHRSVSWYQQTPGQGLQFLFEYFSETQRNKGNFPGRFSGRQFSNSRSEMNVSTLELGDSALYLCASLIPPVNTEAFFGQGTRLTVV.

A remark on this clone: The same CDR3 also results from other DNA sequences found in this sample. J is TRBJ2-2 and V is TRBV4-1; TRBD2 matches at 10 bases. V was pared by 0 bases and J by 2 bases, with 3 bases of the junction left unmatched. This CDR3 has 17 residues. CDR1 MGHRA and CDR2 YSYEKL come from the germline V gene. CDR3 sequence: CASSQELAGANTGELFF. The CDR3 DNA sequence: TGCGCCAGCAGCCAAGAGCTAGCGGGAGCTAACACCGGGGAGCTGTTTTTT.

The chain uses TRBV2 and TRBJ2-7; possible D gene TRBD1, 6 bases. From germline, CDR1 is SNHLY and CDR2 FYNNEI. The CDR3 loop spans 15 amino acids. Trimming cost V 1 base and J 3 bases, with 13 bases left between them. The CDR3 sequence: CASSEGSGVVYEQYF. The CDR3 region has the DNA TGTGCCAGCAGTGAAGGTTCAGGGGTGGTCTACGAGCAGTACTTC. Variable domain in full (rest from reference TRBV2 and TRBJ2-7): EPEVTQTPSHQVTQMGQEVILRCVPISNHLYFYWYRQILGQKVEFLVSFYNNEISEKSEIFDDQFSVERPDGSNFTLKIRSTKLEDSAMYFCASSEGSGVVYEQYFGPGTRLTVT.

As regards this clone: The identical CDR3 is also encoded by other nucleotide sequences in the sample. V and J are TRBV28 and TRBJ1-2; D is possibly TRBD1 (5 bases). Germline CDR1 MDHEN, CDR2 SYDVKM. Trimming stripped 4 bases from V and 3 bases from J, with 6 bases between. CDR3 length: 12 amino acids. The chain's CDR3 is CASSSRDYGYTF. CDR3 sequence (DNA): TGTGCCAGCAGTTCCAGGGACTATGGCTACACCTTC.